This note documents a single T cell receptor beta chain sequence. Antigen unknown. The record originates from a study of OX40 agonist ivuxolimab in advanced cancers. Produced via immunoSEQ multiplex PCR; TCRdb's table is partial and in-frame only. The sample yields tens of thousands of clones, around 80% seen once. It was autoimmune disease history or systemic immunosuppression that excluded patients. General observations from the study: In the expanded peripheral T cells, antigen specificity was never determined. CD8+ T cells averaged more expanded clones than CD4+. The authors also found low normalized T-cell clonal expansion in some nonresponders.

The CDR3 runs 13 residues. Germline V gene data show CDR1 as MDHEN and CDR2 as SYDVKM. V lost 6 bases and J lost 1, with 10 bases in between. The chain is built from TRBV28 and TRBJ2-7; tentatively, D is TRBD2 (6 bases). The input for sequencing was CD4+ or CD8+ T cells sorted from blood, taken in a trial of the OX40 agonist ivuxolimab. The origin of this receptor is an adult with an advanced solid tumor such as melanoma, head and neck, liver or kidney cancer. As DNA, the CDR3 is TGTGCCAGCAGCGGGACTCTTTCCTACGAGCAGTACTTC. This sequence encodes CASSGTLSYEQYF.